This T cell receptor (beta chain) was sequenced during a study of blood T cell repertoires in COVID-19. At the level of the study: Nucleic acid was either cDNA or gDNA, and it came from T cells, B-cell-depleted T cells, or PBMCs.

The CDR3 loop spans 14 amino acids. The V gene end was trimmed by 5 bases and the J gene end by 9 bases; junction bases not matched to a gene: 11. CDR1 is SGHAT, CDR2 FQNNGV, per germline. Per the original data handling: Reference gene primers were amplified, and this amplification served to estimate nucleated cell counts. The assay was immunoSEQ multiplex PCR, and TCRdb's table has in-frame clones only and misses some. V, J and clone size reflect that table, while D and trimming were determined from the DNA. This sample yields some 23,000 clones, of which around 86% are seen a single time; under 75% belongs to the top ten.

The source of this sequence is a woman of 80 years or more with acute or convalescent COVID-19. The chain uses TRBV11-2 and TRBJ1-2, with 8 bases matching TRBD1. The sequencing input was peripheral blood. The CDR3 nucleotides are TGTGCCAGCAGCCCAGGACAGGGTGCCGGGAGCTACACCTTC. This translates into CASSPGQGAGSYTF. The full variable domain, in which reference TRBV11-2 and TRBJ1-2 provide the parts outside the CDR3, is EAGVAQSPRYKIIEKRQSVAFWCNPISGHATLYWYQQILGQGPKLLIQFQNNGVVDDSQLPKDRFSAERLKGVDSTLKIQPAKLEDSAVYLCASSPGQGAGSYTFGSGTRLTVV.